The subject of this entry is one TCR beta chain. This sample was included in a study of blood T cell repertoires in COVID-19. Across the whole study: Spain, Italy and the United States supplied samples that represented acute and convalescent COVID-19. PBMCs, B-cell-depleted T cells, or T cells provided the cDNA or gDNA that made up the material.

Seattle patients were enrolled while actively infected and followed longitudinally. Original methodology: Estimates of nucleated cell counts were drawn from the amplification of reference gene primers. Generated by immunoSEQ multiplex PCR, the TCRdb table keeps only in-frame clones and is missing some. V, J and clone size are those of that table, while D and trimming were read from the DNA. Of about 140,000 clones listed, roughly 89% are singletons. The specimen sequenced was peripheral blood. The TCR sequence derives from a man aged 30 to 39 with COVID-19, enrolled during active disease.

In DNA, the CDR3 is TGTGCCAGCTCACCATTTGATCGGCCTAGCGGGAGGGCCGATGCCAAAAACATTCAGTACTTC. It encodes CASSPFDRPSGRADAKNIQYF. The chain couples TRBV18 to TRBJ2-4, with 12 positions matching TRBD2. V lost 2 bases, J lost 1 base, and 15 bases stayed unmatched. CDR1 and CDR2 from the germline V gene are KGHSH and LQKENI. The length of the CDR3 is 21 residues.